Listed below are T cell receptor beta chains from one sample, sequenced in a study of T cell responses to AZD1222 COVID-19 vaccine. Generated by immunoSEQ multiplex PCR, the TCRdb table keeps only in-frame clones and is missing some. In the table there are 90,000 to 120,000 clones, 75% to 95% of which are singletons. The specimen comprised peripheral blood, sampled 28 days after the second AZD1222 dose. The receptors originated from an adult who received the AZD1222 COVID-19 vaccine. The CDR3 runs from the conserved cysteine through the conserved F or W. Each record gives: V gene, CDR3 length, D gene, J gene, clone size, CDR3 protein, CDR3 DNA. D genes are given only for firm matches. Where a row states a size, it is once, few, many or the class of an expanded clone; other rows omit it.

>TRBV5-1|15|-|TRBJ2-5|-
CASSLVAGNQETQYF
TGCGCCAGCAGCTTGGTGGCGGGGAACCAAGAGACCCAGTACTTC
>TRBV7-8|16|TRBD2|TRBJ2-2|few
CASSSPRGGYTGELFF
TGTGCCAGCAGCTCCCCACGGGGGGGCTACACCGGGGAGCTGTTTTTT
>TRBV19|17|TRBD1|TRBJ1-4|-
CASSTDRWGTSNEKLFF
TGTGCCAGTAGTACGGACAGGTGGGGGACTTCTAATGAAAAACTGTTTTTT
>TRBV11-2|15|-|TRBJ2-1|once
CASSSPERSLVGQFF
TGTGCCAGCAGCTCCCCTGAGCGGAGCTTAGTTGGGCAGTTCTTC
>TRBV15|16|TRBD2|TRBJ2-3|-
CATSRDLAGGPDTQYF
TGTGCCACCAGCAGAGATCTAGCGGGAGGGCCCGATACGCAGTATTTT
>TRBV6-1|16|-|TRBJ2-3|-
CASSDRVGPGADTQYF
TGTGCCAGCAGTGACCGGGTTGGTCCGGGGGCAGATACGCAGTATTTT
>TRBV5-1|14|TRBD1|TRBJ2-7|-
CASSLWDRVYEQYF
TGCGCCAGCAGCTTGTGGGACAGAGTCTACGAGCAGTACTTC
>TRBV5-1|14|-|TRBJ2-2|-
CASSQTTVGGELFF
TGCGCCAGCAGCCAAACTACAGTTGGCGGGGAGCTGTTTTTT
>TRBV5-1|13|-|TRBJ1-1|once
CASSLARNTEAFF
TGCGCCAGCAGCTTGGCTCGGAACACTGAAGCTTTCTTT
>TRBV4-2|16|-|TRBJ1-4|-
CASSQRSSGVGEKLFF
TGTGCCAGCAGCCAAAGGTCCTCGGGCGTAGGTGAAAAACTGTTTTTT